This TCR beta chain came from a study of T cell responses to AZD1222 COVID-19 vaccine. About the research overall: Timing groups of about 4 and about 12 weeks for second doses were pooled. Findings of the study overall: Baseline seropositivity occurred in only six AZD1222 recipients. Reports indicate that nearly half of spike-specific TCRs are directed at unmutated variant regions.

V was clipped by 3 bases and J by 5 bases, with 11 bases between them. Germline-derived CDR1 and CDR2 are SGHRS and YFSETQ. The CDR3 is 13 amino acids. The repertoire was sequenced with immunoSEQ multiplex PCR; TCRdb's copy has only in-frame clones and lacks some. Among roughly 130,000 clones listed, 88% were seen once. On this clone: Its antigen is unknown.

This rearrangement joins TRBV5-1 to TRBJ2-5; D gene ambiguous. Here the sequenced sample was peripheral blood, taken on day 0 of AZD1222 vaccination. The receptor was derived from an adult in good health. The CDR3 region is CASSSYVVETQYF. CDR3 coding DNA: TGCGCCAGCAGCTCCTACGTTGTGGAGACCCAGTACTTC.